Below, one T cell receptor (beta chain) is given with its context. Per germline, CDR1 KGHDR and CDR2 SFDVKD. Trimming removed 5 bases from V and 1 base from J, with 9 bases in between. The CDR3 is 14 residues long. The data belong to a study of control samples from healthy donors and cancer patients. The data were produced by immunoSEQ multiplex PCR, yet TCRdb's version contains in-frame clones alone and is incomplete. The sample includes some 150,000 clones, roughly 94% seen only once; the top ten take approximately 5.7%. The sequence derives from a man aged 40-49 years in good health. Sequences were obtained from blood. This chain uses TRBV24-1 with TRBJ2-3; D remains ambiguous. In nucleotides, the CDR3 is TGTGCCACCAGTGTTAATTCCCGCACAGATACGCAGTATTTT. Amino acid sequence: CATSVNSRTDTQYF.